One and the same sample provided the 9 T cell receptor beta chains below, sequenced in a study of blood T cell repertoires in COVID-19. The assay was immunoSEQ multiplex PCR, and TCRdb's table has in-frame clones only and misses some. This sample has about 290,000 clones, with over 80% found just once. The sequenced sample was peripheral blood. The receptors derive from a woman aged 50 to 60 with active or convalescent COVID-19.

This chain joins TRBV19 and TRBJ2-5; perhaps TRBD2 as D (5 bases). The CDR3 length is 15 residues. Germline loops: CDR1 LNHDA, CDR2 SQIVND (reference sequence). The V gene lost 7 bases and the J gene lost 5 bases, with 20 bases spanning the gap. CDR3 in amino acids: CASKIGGPGGETQYF. CDR3 in DNA: TGTGCCAGTAAAATAGGAGGACCCGGTGGGGAGACCCAGTACTTC.

V and J are TRBV15 and TRBJ1-2; D is unclear. The CDR3 runs 15 residues. Germline-derived CDR1 and CDR2 are LNHNV and YYDKDF (reference sequence). The V end lost 0 bases, the J end lost 6 bases, and 14 bases lay between the germline ends. The CDR3 DNA reads as TGTGCCACCAGCAGAGACCAGGAGGCGTTTCATGGCTACACCTTC. Translating it yields CATSRDQEAFHGYTF.

With respect to this clone: An end of the junction differs from the germline gene, which may be a read error. The chain carries TRBV7-2 and TRBJ2-5; D unresolved. CDR1 and CDR2 (germline): SGHTA, FQGNSA. The CDR3 spans 14 residues. In DNA form, the CDR3 reads TGTGCCAGCAGCCCCGTCCGACTTCAAGGGACCCAGTACTTC. Its protein product is CASSPVRLQGTQYF.

The V call is TRBV18, the J call TRBJ1-1, with TRBD1 identical over 7 bases. The CDR3 runs 13 residues. Germline loops: CDR1 KGHSH, CDR2 LQKENI. J lost 4 bases, V lost 5 bases, and 4 bases had no gene match. CDR3 sequence (DNA): TGTGCCAGCTCAGAGGGGGCGGGCACTGAAGCTTTCTTT. Its translation: CASSEGAGTEAFF.

J is TRBJ2-7 and V is TRBV10-3, with TRBD2 matching 9 bases. Unmatched junction bases numbered 9, after V lost 6 bases and J lost 3 bases. The CDR3 length is 15 residues. The germline V gene has CDR1 ENHRY and CDR2 SYGVKD. CDR3 sequence: CAISSTSGLNYEQYF. As DNA, the CDR3 is TGTGCCATCAGCTCGACTAGCGGCCTAAACTACGAGCAGTACTTC.

This chain connects TRBV24-1 to TRBJ2-2, with D possibly being TRBD1 (5 bases). Germline CDR1 KGHDR, CDR2 SFDVKD. This CDR3 is built from 16 residues. Trimming left V 3 bases short and J 6 bases short, with 16 bases between. The CDR3 loop is CATSDPDRQIPGELFF. As DNA, the CDR3 is TGTGCCACCAGTGATCCCGATCGACAGATCCCCGGGGAGCTGTTTTTT.

The table lists this clone with a few counts. This chain connects TRBV11-2 to TRBJ2-5, with 8 bases matching TRBD2. The CDR3 runs to 17 residues. V trimming: 1 base; J trimming: 4 bases; junction bases outside the gene matches: 11. The germline CDR1 and CDR2 sequences are SGHAT and FQNNGV. The CDR3 loop is CASSLVLLAGGGETQYF. The CDR3 DNA follows: TGTGCCAGCAGCTTAGTTCTATTGGCGGGAGGCGGAGAGACCCAGTACTTC.

CDR3 sequence (DNA): TGTGCCAGCCAGAGGACAGGGTTTAATGAAAAACTGTTTTTT. Its protein product is CASQRTGFNEKLFF. The V gene is TRBV2, the J gene TRBJ1-4, with 8 nucleotides matching TRBD1. Germline lookup yields CDR1 SNHLY and CDR2 FYNNEI. After removal of 8 bases from V and 4 bases from J, the junction contained 6 bases not matched to a gene. The CDR3 runs to 14 residues. The variable domain in full, with the rest retrieved from reference TRBV2 and TRBJ1-4, is EPEVTQTPSHQVTQMGQEVILRCVPISNHLYFYWYRQILGQKVEFLVSFYNNEISEKSEIFDDQFSVERPDGSNFTLKIRSTKLEDSAMYFCASQRTGFNEKLFFGSGTQLSVL.

The gene calls are TRBV12-5 and TRBJ2-2; 8 nucleotides agree with TRBD2. This CDR3 is 14 amino acids long. Germline loops: CDR1 LGHNT, CDR2 FRNRAP. Trimming removed 8 bases from V and 5 bases from J; junction bases left unmatched: 7. CDR3 sequence: CASSGTRVTGELFF. The CDR3 nucleotides read TGTGCTAGTTCGGGGACTAGAGTAACCGGGGAGCTGTTTTTT.